These 31 T cell receptor beta chains were all obtained from the same sample, sequenced in a study of blood T cell repertoires in COVID-19 (dated by TCRdb to 2020 to 2021). Library creation used the immunoSEQ multiplex PCR assay. Entries here come from immuneACCESS through TCRdb and include only in-frame sequences with V and J called. Some clones fail to appear in such tables; in the studies checked, an unresolved V gene covers under half of the shortfall, and the cause of the remainder is unknown. The sample table lists under 300,000 clones, roughly 87% of them with a count of one. Together, the top ten hold more than 10% of the sample. Sequences were obtained from peripheral blood. All receptors derive from a human donor in a cohort sampled during active COVID-19.

The chain is built from TRBV4-3 and TRBJ1-2, with 9 bases matching TRBD1. CDR3 length: 18 amino acids. The V and J ends lost 0 bases and 3 bases, in that order; junction bases with no gene match: 11. The germline V gene encodes CDR1 LGHNA and CDR2 YSLEER. The CDR3 region is CASSQERGIRDRDYGYTF. The CDR3, as DNA: TGCGCCAGCAGCCAAGAGAGGGGAATACGGGACAGGGACTATGGCTACACCTTC.

V and J are TRBV19 and TRBJ1-4, with no clear D. The length of the CDR3 is 14 residues. Trimming pared 6 bases from V and 4 bases from J, leaving 12 bases between. Looked up from germline, CDR1 is LNHDA and CDR2 is SQIVND (reference sequence). CDR3 sequence: CASSTGSSNEKLFF. DNA of the CDR3: TGTGCCAGTAGCACCGGGTCCAGTAATGAAAAACTGTTTTTT.

V and J are TRBV5-6 and TRBJ1-2; tentatively, D is TRBD1 (6 bases). V was pared by 0 bases and J by 8 bases, with 11 bases between. This CDR3 is 13 amino acids long. CDR1 SGHDT and CDR2 YYEEEE come from the germline V gene. CDR3 sequence: CASSLEPRGGYTF. CDR3 DNA sequence: TGTGCCAGCAGCTTGGAACCCAGGGGCGGCTACACCTTC.

The chain links TRBV18 to TRBJ1-1, with D possibly being TRBD1 (6 bases). From germline, CDR1 is KGHSH and CDR2 LQKENI. This CDR3 is 15 amino acids long. Trimming removed 2 bases from V and 2 bases from J, with 12 bases in between. CDR3 DNA: TGTGCCAGCTCACCAGGGAACAGGGATAACACTGAAGCTTTCTTT. It specifies CASSPGNRDNTEAFF. Drawing the rest from reference TRBV18 and TRBJ1-1, the complete variable domain is NAGVMQNPRHLVRRRGQEARLRCSPMKGHSHVYWYRQLPEEGLKFMVYLQKENIIDESGMPKERFSAEFPKEGPSILRIQQVVRGDSAAYFCASSPGNRDNTEAFFGQGTRLTVV.

This chain connects TRBV7-3 to TRBJ1-6, with a weak D call TRBD1 (5 bases). Germline CDR1 SGHTA, CDR2 FQGTGA. V was clipped by 4 bases and J by 12 bases, with 10 bases between them. The CDR3 length is 12 residues. The CDR3 coding sequence is TGTGCCAGCAGCTCTGGGGCCGGACCCCTCCACTTT. Its translation is CASSSGAGPLHF. Based on the CDR3 plus reference TRBV7-3 and TRBJ1-6, the full variable domain is GAGVSQTPSNKVTEKGKYVELRCDPISGHTALYWYRQSLGQGPEFLIYFQGTGAADDSGLPNDRFFAVRPEGSVSTLKIQRTERGDSAVYLCASSSGAGPLHFGNGTRLTVT.

Only one count was recorded for this clone. This chain uses TRBV19 with TRBJ2-5, with 8 bases lining up with TRBD2. CDR3 length: 15 residues. Germline trimming cut 8 bases from V and 9 bases from J; bases unmatched to any gene: 17. Germline values: CDR1 LNHDA, CDR2 SQIVND (reference sequence). CDR3 DNA sequence: TGTGCCAGTGGCCGCGGGGCTATAGCCGGGGGGGCCCAGTACTTC. Protein sequence: CASGRGAIAGGAQYF.

V usage is TRBV6-1 and J usage is TRBJ2-1; 11 nucleotides agree with TRBD2. This CDR3 is built from 21 residues. V shed 0 bases and J 4 bases; nucleotides not matched to a gene: 17. In germline, CDR1 is MNHNS, CDR2 SASEGT. CDR3 nucleotides: TGTGCCAGCAGTGAAGCGGAGGGACTAGCGGAACACGGCGCTCGGTACAATGAGCAGTTCTTC. Amino acid sequence: CASSEAEGLAEHGARYNEQFF.

V is TRBV6-5 and J is TRBJ2-5, with 9 bases that match TRBD1. This CDR3 contains 15 residues. The germline CDR1 and CDR2 sequences are MNHEY and SVGAGI. V gave up 6 bases and J gave up 5 bases; unmatched junction bases: 10. The CDR3 region is CASSARQGGLETQYF. CDR3 nucleotides: TGTGCCAGCAGCGCACGACAGGGGGGGTTGGAGACCCAGTACTTC.

The chain recombines TRBV6-5 with TRBJ2-2; 10 bases match TRBD1. Germline V gene data show CDR1 as MNHEY and CDR2 as SVGAGI. This CDR3 is 14 amino acids long. The V gene end was trimmed by 6 bases and the J gene end by 5 bases; junction bases not matched to a gene: 3. The CDR3: CASRRTGGTGELFF. CDR3 DNA: TGTGCCAGCAGGAGGACAGGGGGTACCGGGGAGCTGTTTTTT.

The gene calls are TRBV10-2 and TRBJ2-7; D gene ambiguous. Trimming left V 3 bases short and J 1 base short, with 13 bases between. The germline gives CDR1 WSHSY, CDR2 SAAADI. The CDR3 spans 15 residues. CDR3 sequence: CASSDPVQPSYEQYF. CDR3 bases: TGCGCCAGCAGTGACCCAGTACAGCCTTCCTACGAGCAGTACTTC.

This chain connects TRBV6-5 to TRBJ1-1, with TRBD1 matching 12 bases. Germline V lookup: CDR1 MNHEY, CDR2 SVGAGI. This CDR3 comprises 16 residues. J gave up 10 bases and V 1 base, and 10 bases lay outside the gene matches. The CDR3 is CASSYLPGTGGHLAFF. In DNA form, the CDR3 reads TGTGCCAGCAGTTACTTACCCGGGACAGGGGGCCATCTAGCTTTCTTT.

The CDR3 bases are TGTGCCAGCAGCGTCCACCCCGGGACAGGGGGAAACACCATATATTTT. Amino acids: CASSVHPGTGGNTIYF. V is TRBV13 and J is TRBJ1-3, with TRBD1 identical over 9 bases. Germline V gives CDR1 PRHDT, CDR2 FYEKMQ (reference sequence). V lost 5 bases and J lost 4; bases outside the gene matches: 9. The CDR3 has 16 residues.

The CDR3 DNA reads TGTGCTACCGGGACTAGCGGGGACAATGAGCAGTTCTTC. Its protein product is CATGTSGDNEQFF. The rearrangement joins TRBV25-1 to TRBJ2-1; TRBD2 agrees at 13 bases. Germline assignment: CDR1 MGHDK and CDR2 SYGVNS. This CDR3 comprises 13 residues.

V usage is TRBV24-1 and J usage is TRBJ1-5; D is undetermined. The CDR3 has 13 residues. Germline-derived CDR1 and CDR2 are KGHDR and SFDVKD. V lost 2 bases and J 6 bases, leaving 7 bases between the germline ends. CDR3 bases: TGTGCCACCAGTGATTCCCCCGGTCAGCCCCAGCATTTT. It yields the protein CATSDSPGQPQHF.

This chain uses TRBV28 with TRBJ2-7, with D possibly being TRBD2 (6 bases). The CDR3 has 16 residues. Germline V lookup: CDR1 MDHEN, CDR2 SYDVKM. V was pared by 6 bases and J by 4 bases, with 22 bases between. CDR3 amino acids: CASSPGGSELRYEQYF. For the CDR3, the DNA is TGTGCCAGCAGCCCCGGGGGTTCTGAGTTGAGGTACGAGCAGTACTTC.

CDR3 amino acids: CASSRGGTSGSGYEQYF. The CDR3 nucleotides are TGTGCCAGTAGTCGCGGGGGGACTAGCGGGAGCGGGTACGAGCAGTACTTC. The chain uses TRBV19 and TRBJ2-7, with 14 bases lining up with TRBD2. The ends lost 5 bases at V and 4 bases at J; junction bases unmatched: 10. The germline gives CDR1 LNHDA, CDR2 SQIVND (reference sequence). The CDR3 runs 17 residues.

The V gene is TRBV5-1, the J gene TRBJ2-1; the D gene is possibly TRBD2 (6 bases). Germline V lookup: CDR1 SGHRS, CDR2 YFSETQ. Trimming took off 6 bases at V and 15 bases at J, with 22 bases between the two ends. The CDR3 is 13 residues long. In nucleotides, the CDR3 is TGCGCCAGCACCTTCTCTCAGGGACTCCAGACGTTCTTC. Protein: CASTFSQGLQTFF.

The gene calls are TRBV7-2 and TRBJ1-1, with D possibly being TRBD1 (5 bases). The length of the CDR3 is 16 residues. V was cut by 7 bases and J by 0 bases, with 18 bases left in between. In germline, CDR1 is SGHTA, CDR2 FQGNSA. This CDR3 is CASNQPGGGLNTEAFF. The CDR3 bases are TGTGCCAGCAACCAACCCGGGGGGGGTCTGAACACTGAAGCTTTCTTT.

The chain recombines TRBV27 with TRBJ1-5; no reliable D call. CDR1 is MNHEY and CDR2 is SMNVEV in the germline V gene (reference sequence). The CDR3 loop spans 15 amino acids. V gave up 7 bases and J gave up 0 bases, with 13 bases separating them. The CDR3 region is CASNKGGSSNQPQHF. CDR3 sequence (DNA): TGTGCCAGCAATAAAGGAGGTAGTAGCAATCAGCCCCAGCATTTT.

The chain carries TRBV6-4 and TRBJ2-1, with TRBD2 matching over 13 bases. Germline lookup yields CDR1 MRHNA and CDR2 SNTAGT. The CDR3 consists of 15 residues. J was trimmed by 7 bases and V by 6 bases; bases with no gene match: 6. The CDR3 region has the DNA TGTGCCAGCAGCCCCGGGACTAGCGGGACTAATGAGCAGTTCTTC. It encodes CASSPGTSGTNEQFF.

CDR3 nucleotides: TGTGCCAGCAGTTTTGGGACAGGGGGCTTCAATGAGCAGTTCTTC. Its protein product is CASSFGTGGFNEQFF. This sequence joins TRBV27 and TRBJ2-1, with TRBD1 matching 12 bases. CDR3 length equals 15 residues. The germline CDR1 and CDR2 sequences are MNHEY and SMNVEV (reference sequence). V trimming: 3 bases; J trimming: 6 bases; junction bases outside the gene matches: 3.

The chain uses TRBV12-3 or TRBV12-4 and TRBJ1-2; D gene ambiguous. CDR3 length: 13 amino acids. The V and J ends lost 2 bases and 2 bases respectively, with 6 bases between them. The CDR3 nucleotides are TGTGCCAGCAGTTTACACAGAAACTATGGCTACACCTTC. It codes for CASSLHRNYGYTF.

The J gene is TRBJ1-1, the V gene TRBV12-3 or TRBV12-4; the D gene is possibly TRBD1 (5 bases). V was trimmed by 6 bases and J by 4 bases, leaving 12 bases between them. The CDR3 is made up of 13 amino acids. As DNA, the CDR3 is TGTGCCAGCAGCCTTCATAGGGGCACTGAAGCTTTCTTT. Amino acid sequence: CASSLHRGTEAFF.

This chain links TRBV3-1 (or the pseudogene TRBV3-2) with TRBJ2-5, with D tentatively TRBD2 (6 bases). This CDR3 has 15 residues. CDR1 is LGHDT, CDR2 YNNKEL, per germline (reference sequence). The V gene lost 6 bases and the J gene lost 2 bases, with 16 bases spanning the gap. The CDR3, as DNA: TGTGCCAGCAGTCTTAGCGGTTATCTTCAAGAGACCCAGTACTTC. Protein sequence: CASSLSGYLQETQYF.

The V gene is TRBV10-2, the J gene TRBJ1-6; 8 bases map to TRBD1. The J segment lost 8 bases and the V segment lost 4 bases, leaving 4 bases of the junction unmatched. This CDR3 spans 14 amino acids. Germline V gene sequence: CDR1 WSHSY, CDR2 SAAADI. DNA of the CDR3: TGCGCCAGCAGTGCGGCAGGGGGCGATTCACCCCTCCACTTT. Protein: CASSAAGGDSPLHF.

J is TRBJ1-6 and V is TRBV7-9; D gene ambiguous. This CDR3 region has 14 residues. Trimming stripped 1 base from V and 9 bases from J, with 10 bases between. Germline CDR1 is SEHNR and CDR2 is FQNEAQ (reference sequence). CDR3 region: CASSLDASGSPLHF. In nucleotides, the CDR3 is TGTGCCAGCAGCTTAGATGCGTCGGGTTCACCCCTCCACTTT.

The table lists this clone with a count of one. The chain carries TRBV10-3 and TRBJ1-5, with D perhaps TRBD1 (5 bases). Germline CDR1 reads ENHRY; CDR2 reads SYGVKD. The CDR3 covers 15 residues. The ends were cut back, 2 bases at V and 10 bases at J, with 18 bases in the middle. The CDR3 region is CAISEDDSPSLPQHF. Written as DNA, the CDR3 is TGTGCCATCAGTGAGGACGACAGTCCCTCCCTACCCCAGCATTTT.

This chain links TRBV4-2 with TRBJ2-3; 7 bases align to TRBD2. V was pared by 0 bases and J by 4 bases, with 10 bases of the junction left unmatched. The CDR3 is 17 amino acids. Per germline, CDR1 LGHNA and CDR2 YNFKEQ. CDR3 loop: CASSQEPTGGGSDTQYF. The CDR3 DNA follows: TGTGCCAGCAGCCAAGAGCCGACGGGAGGAGGGTCAGATACGCAGTATTTT.

The CDR3 sequence is CASSLGVQGQYGYTF. DNA for the CDR3: TGTGCCAGCAGCTTAGGGGTACAGGGACAATATGGCTACACCTTC. The rearrangement uses TRBV7-2 and TRBJ1-2; a weak D match, TRBD1 (6 bases). CDR1 and CDR2 from the germline V gene are SGHTA and FQGNSA. V shed 1 base and J shed 5 bases, with 14 bases lying between them. The CDR3 runs to 15 residues. Looking up the rest from reference TRBV7-2 and TRBJ1-2 gives the full variable domain: GAGVSQSPSNKVTEKGKDVELRCDPISGHTALYWYRQSLGQGLEFLIYFQGNSAPDKSGLPSDRFSAERTGGSVSTLTIQRTQQEDSAVYLCASSLGVQGQYGYTFGSGTRLTVV.

This clone has only a few counts. The genes are TRBV21-1 and TRBJ1-5. TRBV21-1 is classified as a pseudogene. This CDR3 comprises 18 residues. CDR3 bases: TGTGCCAGCAACCCCGGGGCAAAACTGGGGGGGAGGAGTCAGCCCCAGCATTTT. This encodes CASNPGAKLGGRSQPQHF.

The chain combines TRBV18 with TRBJ2-5; no firm D call. This CDR3 has 13 amino acids. CDR1 KGHSH and CDR2 LQKENI come from the germline V gene. The V gene lost 3 bases and the J gene lost 0 bases, with 5 bases spanning the gap. The CDR3 region is CASSPRYQETQYF. CDR3 bases: TGTGCCAGCTCACCTAGATACCAAGAGACCCAGTACTTC.